These T cell receptor beta chains were read from a single sample in a study of cytomegalovirus exposure and HLA in healthy donors. TCRdb's table, derived via immunoSEQ multiplex PCR, lists solely in-frame clones and lacks some. The sample lists 150,000 to 200,000 clones; 65% to 80% were seen once. The sequenced sample was PBMCs. The receptor source for this set is a female donor in good health and CMV-seronegative. CDR3s include the opening cysteine and the closing phenylalanine or tryptophan. D genes are given only for firm matches. Part of the rows lack a size; the others show once, few, many or a class for expanded clones.

d_call j_call clone_size v_call cdr3_aa cdr3_nt
NA TRBJ1-3 NA TRBV2 CASATGLGASGNTIYF TGTGCCAGCGCAACAGGGCTGGGGGCCTCTGGAAACACCATATATTTT
TRBD1 TRBJ2-1 NA TRBV9 CASSVPKEGGTGWYEQFF TGTGCCAGCAGCGTCCCAAAAGAGGGGGGGACAGGGTGGTATGAGCAGTTCTTC
TRBD2 TRBJ2-3 once TRBV4-1 CASSQEDPRMTSGVSTDTQYF TGCGCCAGCAGCCAAGAAGATCCGAGAATGACTAGCGGGGTCAGCACAGATACGCAGTATTTT
NA TRBJ2-7 NA TRBV27 CASRGEGTGDYEQYF TGTGCCAGCAGAGGGGAGGGGACAGGAGACTACGAGCAGTACTTC
NA TRBJ1-3 NA TRBV6-4 CASSDAGSQSSGNTIYF TGTGCCAGCAGTGATGCGGGGTCTCAGAGCTCTGGAAACACCATATATTTT
NA TRBJ2-5 once TRBV5-1 CASSLALETQYF TGCGCCAGCAGCTTGGCCTTAGAGACCCAGTACTTC
TRBD1 TRBJ2-7 NA TRBV27 CASSHRGTGGHEQYF TGTGCCAGTAGCCACCGCGGGACAGGGGGCCACGAGCAGTACTTC
NA TRBJ1-2 few TRBV29-1 CSVGTTGYTF TGCAGCGTTGGGACTACGGGCTACACCTTC
NA TRBJ1-1 NA TRBV7-9 CASSSDKVGRREAEAFF TGTGCCAGCAGCTCTGACAAGGTGGGGCGGAGGGAGGCTGAAGCTTTCTTT
NA TRBJ1-5 NA TRBV30 CARARTDQPQHF TGTGCCCGGGCGAGGACTGATCAGCCCCAGCATTTT
TRBD2 TRBJ2-7 NA TRBV6-1 CASRSEASGGYEQYF TGTGCCAGCAGATCAGAGGCTAGCGGGGGGTACGAGCAGTACTTC